This T cell receptor beta chain was observed in a study of blood T cell repertoires in COVID-19 (dated by TCRdb to the early 2020s). In the study overall: The collaborator samples originated in the United States, Italy and Spain and spanned the acute and convalescent phases of COVID-19. The prospective study material was composed of cDNA or gDNA derived from T cells, B-cell-depleted T cells, or PBMCs. The dataset comprised deeply sampled blood TCRbeta repertoires from subjects exposed to, actively infected with, or recovered from COVID-19. The repertoires were made available in a free public database intended to serve as a resource for research on the immune response to SARS-CoV-2. The samples were drawn from the first 160 participants of the ongoing ImmuneRACE study and from 950 to 1,500 subjects provided by 6 global collaborators. A de-identified subject ID, COVID-19 status, age in years and sex were almost always included in the sample metadata. Where HLA class I and class II types were available, the types were taken from metadata supplied by the sample provider, not from assay-based typing.

Whole blood was collected in K2EDTA tubes by collaborating institutions according to the institutions' own protocols. For TCRbeta analysis, collaborators shipped samples in one of three forms: frozen whole blood, isolated PBMCs, or DNA extracted from either of those sample types. The research as a whole found: The amount of clinical and demographic metadata varied by source and participant and was provided uncurated.

TCRbeta CDR3 regions were amplified from genomic DNA using the immunoSEQ Assay, a bias-controlled multiplex PCR. Turning to the authors' computational methods: Within the assay, amplification of reference gene primers was used to estimate how many nucleated cells each sample contained. To quantify the absolute abundance of each unique TCRbeta CDR3 rearrangement, sequence reads were collapsed and filtered. For each sample, productive Simpson clonality was calculated as the square root of Simpson's diversity index across productive rearrangements. The source is immuneACCESS, and TCRdb retained only in-frame sequences with V and J called. Part of the clones is not carried over; for the studies checked, unresolved V genes explain less than half of this, and the remainder is unexplained. Clone size and the V and J calls come from that table; the DNA yielded D and trimming. For this sample the table gives some 140,000 clones, of which 60% to 85% were detected only once. Roughly 1.5% of the sample comes from the top ten.

From the cysteine up to the phenylalanine, the CDR3 has a length of 14 residues. Only the CDR3 DNA stays, 42 bases, in frame from base 1. CDR1 SGDLS and CDR2 YYNGEE were looked up in the germline V gene. V loses 0 bases of germline sequence and J loses 4 bases, and the interval between the two ends is 10 bases. Only a few counts were recorded for this clone. No cognate antigen has been identified for it. Qualities for individual bases were not recorded, and no much larger clone is one base off. The receptor's source is a man older than 75 with acute or convalescent COVID-19. The rearranged segments are TRBV9 and TRBJ2-5; the D gene lacks a confident call. Sequenced input: peripheral blood. This receptor has the CDR3 CASSVESYGETQYF. The DNA sequence follows: TGTGCCAGCAGCGTAGAGTCGTACGGAGAGACCCAGTACTTC.